This TCR beta chain emerged from a study of post-analysis software for immune sequencing data. Study results and limitations: Controls had lower frequencies than patients of five or six TRBV segments, which included TRBV5-6, TRBV5-1 and TRBV20-1. Samples prepared in the same batch strongly co-clustered by F measure.

The CDR3 is 15 residues long. V gave up 11 bases and J gave up 2 bases, with 16 bases separating them. CDR1 is SEHNR, CDR2 FQNEAQ, per germline (reference sequence). As regards this clonotype: Its antigen remains unknown.

Each TCR beta cDNA library carried unique molecular identifiers. Hundreds of thousands of cDNA molecules came from about 1 to 10 million T cells. TCRdb re-derived calls from the PCR reads in MiXCR, one entry per CDR3 protein. This sample has 600,000 to 750,000 distinct CDR3 sequences, with around 64% found just once. The sample was blood. This receptor was identified in a girl aged 2-9 years with multiple sclerosis. The V gene is TRBV7-9, the J gene TRBJ2-6; D remains unclear. The CDR3 here is CADIGQPPGANVLTF. CDR3 nucleotides: TGTGCCGATATTGGGCAGCCCCCTGGGGCCAACGTCCTGACTTTC.